This T cell receptor beta chain was profiled in a study of CD8 T cells in Susac syndrome. V was cut by 5 bases and J by 2 bases, with 10 bases left in between. The CDR3 extends over 14 amino acids. CDR1 is LNHDA and CDR2 is SQIVND in the germline V gene (reference sequence). Random hexamers were used to reverse transcribe an amount of about 0.45 to 1 ug RNA. TCRdb processed the immunoSEQ multiplex PCR reads anew with MiXCR; each CDR3 protein has one entry. The sample gives about 160,000 distinct CDR3 sequences, roughly 94% of which show up once; about 0.089% is in the top ten. Treatment-naive patients with stable or active relapsing-remitting disease served as multiple sclerosis controls.

The J gene is TRBJ1-3, the V gene TRBV19; D not resolved. This clonotype was sampled from a human donor with multiple sclerosis. The sample was CD4+ T cells from PBMCs. The CDR3 loop is CASSPRTAGNTIYF. The DNA for the CDR3 is TGTGCCAGTAGTCCGAGGACGGCTGGAAACACCATATATTTT.